This paragraph covers one T cell receptor beta chain sequence. Its antigen is still unknown. This specimen comes from a study of shared clonotypes between healthy human individuals. Study-wide results and caveats: Clonotypes that were shared across a handful of donors made up about 4.5% of naive CD4 clonotypes. The diversity represented, both genetic and in exposure history, was limited by few donors.

Naive CD8 isolation took CD45RO-negative cells positively selected for CCR7 and excluded terminally differentiated effector memory CD45RA+ cells. The data were produced by immunoSEQ multiplex PCR, yet TCRdb's version contains in-frame clones alone and is incomplete. Of over 2,000,000 clones listed, around 93% are singletons. Sequencing used naive CD8+ T cells from PBMCs. This clonotype originated in a man between 18 and 35 years old in good health. Some clones in this sample may be carry-over from other donors' samples.

The CDR3 spells CASSMGSGGPQHF. The DNA of the CDR3 is TGTGCCAGTAGTATGGGGTCTGGGGGGCCCCAGCATTTT. This chain joins TRBV19 and TRBJ1-5; tentatively, D is TRBD1 (5 bases). V lost 3 bases to trimming and J lost 9 bases, with 12 bases between them. The CDR3 is 13 residues long. The germline gives CDR1 LNHDA, CDR2 SQIVND (reference sequence).